These 17 T cell receptor beta chains share one sample of origin, sequenced in a study of shared clonotypes between healthy human individuals (dated by TCRdb to about 2020). The library was made by the immunoSEQ multiplex PCR assay. Sourced from immuneACCESS, this table was stored by TCRdb with only in-frame sequences that have V and J called. A share of the clones is absent; for the studies checked, an unresolved V gene accounts for under half, and the remainder has no known explanation. Recorded for this sample are about 2.5 million clones; around 90% of them occurred a single time. Jointly, the top ten make up 0.37% of the sample. Sequenced: naive CD4+ T cells from PBMCs. The label giving this sample's cell subset or site can be read as: CD45RA+ positively selected. These receptors all stem from a man aged 18 to 35 in good health. Some clones in this sample may be carry-over from other donors' samples.

This rearrangement joins TRBV2 to TRBJ2-3; 13 bases match TRBD2. Trimming at V came to 4 bases and at J to 5 bases, leaving 6 bases not matched to a gene. The CDR3 is 16 amino acids. Germline-derived CDR1 and CDR2 are SNHLY and FYNNEI. The CDR3: CASSGTSGRAEDTQYF. DNA for the CDR3: TGTGCCAGCAGTGGGACTAGCGGGAGAGCGGAAGATACGCAGTATTTT.

The V call is TRBV5-1, the J call TRBJ2-5; the D gene could be TRBD1 or TRBD2 (5 bases each). In germline, CDR1 is SGHRS, CDR2 YFSETQ. With 7 bases removed from V and 1 base from J, the gap between germline ends came to 17 bases. CDR3 size: 15 residues. The CDR3 protein is CASGDVAKGQETQYF. CDR3 bases: TGCGCCAGCGGGGACGTAGCTAAAGGCCAAGAGACCCAGTACTTC.

The chain employs TRBV29-1 and TRBJ2-7; 7 positions match TRBD1. The CDR3 is 16 amino acids. Per the germline V gene, CDR1 is SQVTM and CDR2 is ANQGSEA. Trimming took 5 bases from V and 2 from J; bases not matched to a gene: 15. The CDR3 DNA follows: TGCAGCGTTTACCCCGCCCCGACAGGGCAAGCCTACGAGCAGTACTTC. Translated: CSVYPAPTGQAYEQYF.

The V gene is TRBV5-1, the J gene TRBJ2-7; 11 nucleotides match TRBD1. Germline lookup yields CDR1 SGHRS and CDR2 YFSETQ. Trimming took 4 bases from V and 0 from J; bases not matched to a gene: 9. The CDR3 runs to 17 residues. CDR3 sequence: CASSPGTGGVSSYEQYF. CDR3 DNA sequence: TGCGCCAGCAGCCCCGGGACAGGGGGGGTGAGCTCCTACGAGCAGTACTTC.

The chain has TRBV7-9 and TRBJ2-3; TRBD2 agrees at 8 bases. Per the germline V gene, CDR1 is SEHNR and CDR2 is FQNEAQ (reference sequence). Trimming removed 5 bases from V and 15 bases from J; junction bases left unmatched: 16. This CDR3 is built from 14 residues. The DNA of the CDR3 is TGTGCCAGCAGCCCTAGGACTAGAGCGGGAGAGTGCTATTTT. Translated: CASSPRTRAGECYF.

Here the CDR3 DNA reads TGTGCCAGCAGCCCCATGGACAGGGCGGACGAAAAACTGTTTTTT. It encodes CASSPMDRADEKLFF. The chain uses TRBV28 and TRBJ1-4; 8 bases match TRBD1. V dropped 6 bases and J dropped 8; count of bases not matched to a gene: 11. The V gene's germline CDR1 is MDHEN and CDR2 SYDVKM. This CDR3 contains 15 residues.

Remarks on this clone: Other DNA sequences in this sample translate to the same CDR3. The rearrangement uses TRBV6-6 and TRBJ2-1; tentative D call: TRBD1 (5 bases). Trimming cost V 0 bases and J 5 bases, with 5 bases left between them. The CDR3 has 13 residues. The germline V gene has CDR1 MNHNY and CDR2 SVGAGI (reference sequence). CDR3 protein: CASSYSRDNEQFF. CDR3 nucleotide sequence: TGTGCCAGCAGTTACTCCAGGGACAATGAGCAGTTCTTC.

The V and J genes are TRBV6-5 and TRBJ1-2, with TRBD1 matching 8 bases. CDR3 length: 14 amino acids. Losses at the gene ends were 6 bases for V and 3 bases for J; bases not matched to a gene: 6. Germline assignment: CDR1 MNHEY and CDR2 SVGAGI. The CDR3 coding sequence is TGTGCCAGCAGGAACGGACAGGGCTACTATGGCTACACCTTC. This gives the protein CASRNGQGYYGYTF.

V is TRBV7-2 and J is TRBJ2-3; perhaps TRBD1 as D (6 bases). The CDR3 contains 16 residues. V dropped 1 base and J dropped 6 bases, with 17 bases sitting between them. CDR1 is SGHTA, CDR2 FQGNSA, per germline. This CDR3 reads CASSLGVGAPADTQYF. The CDR3, as DNA: TGTGCCAGCAGCTTAGGTGTGGGGGCACCGGCCGATACGCAGTATTTT. The complete variable domain, with remaining parts taken from reference TRBV7-2 and TRBJ2-3, reads GAGVSQSPSNKVTEKGKDVELRCDPISGHTALYWYRQSLGQGLEFLIYFQGNSAPDKSGLPSDRFSAERTGGSVSTLTIQRTQQEDSAVYLCASSLGVGAPADTQYFGPGTRLTVL.

V usage is TRBV7-9 and J usage is TRBJ2-2; TRBD2 is a possible D gene (5 bases). V was cut by 2 bases and J by 7 bases, with 11 bases left in between. The CDR3 totals 14 residues. Germline CDR1 is SEHNR and CDR2 is FQNEAQ (reference sequence). This chain's CDR3 is CASSLSREGGELFF. The CDR3, as DNA: TGTGCCAGCAGCTTAAGCCGAGAGGGCGGGGAGCTGTTTTTT. The entire variable domain, with the rest obtained from reference TRBV7-9 and TRBJ2-2, is as follows: DTGVSQNPRHKITKRGQNVTFRCDPISEHNRLYWYRQTLGQGPEFLTYFQNEAQLEKSRLLSDRFSAERPKGSFSTLEIQRTEQGDSAMYLCASSLSREGGELFFGEGSRLTVL.

This clone was seen only a few times. V usage is TRBV15 and J usage is TRBJ1-1, with no clear D. Trimming removed 2 bases at V and 9 bases at J, with 10 bases between. The CDR3 length is 12 residues. Germline V gene data show CDR1 as LNHNV and CDR2 as YYDKDF (reference sequence). The CDR3 is CATSRTDVQAFF. In DNA form, the CDR3 reads TGTGCCACCAGCAGAACGGACGTCCAAGCTTTCTTT.

This chain uses TRBV2 with TRBJ2-5, with D unresolved. This CDR3 has 13 amino acids. Trimming stripped 7 bases from V and 5 bases from J, with 14 bases between. Germline assignment: CDR1 SNHLY and CDR2 FYNNEI. The CDR3 coding sequence is TGTGCCAGCATCTATGGCCCCGGGGAGACCCAGTACTTC. This encodes CASIYGPGETQYF.

The chain couples TRBV30 to TRBJ2-7; no clear D. V shed 2 bases and J shed 0 bases, with 11 bases lying between them. CDR3 length equals 14 residues. Looked up from germline, CDR1 is GTSNPN and CDR2 is SVGIG (reference sequence). CDR3 sequence (DNA): TGTGCCTGGAGTTCGTGGTACACCTCCTACGAGCAGTACTTC. Translating gives CAWSSWYTSYEQYF. Based on the CDR3 plus reference TRBV30 and TRBJ2-7, the full variable domain is SQTIHQWPATLVQPVGSPLSLECTVEGTSNPNLYWYRQAAGRGLQLLFYSVGIGQISSEVPQNLSASRPQDRQFILSSKKLLLSDSGFYLCAWSSWYTSYEQYFGPGTRLTVT.

The chain couples TRBV29-1 to TRBJ2-3; TRBD2 matches 7 bases. The CDR3 consists of 17 residues. Germline V gene data show CDR1 as SQVTM and CDR2 as ANQGSEA. With 7 bases clipped from V and 6 bases from J, the junction kept 22 bases outside the gene matches. The CDR3 DNA sequence: TGCAGCGCCCGAGGGATTTTGCGGGAGCCCGACTGGGATACGCAGTATTTT. This encodes CSARGILREPDWDTQYF.

The rearrangement links TRBV9 to TRBJ2-3; D is perhaps TRBD2 (5 bases). The CDR3 contains 15 residues. The V end lost 0 bases, the J end lost 0 bases, and 8 bases lay between the germline ends. The germline V gene has CDR1 SGDLS and CDR2 YYNGEE. The CDR3 DNA reads as TGTGCCAGCAGCGTAGAGAGCGGTAGCACAGATACGCAGTATTTT. Protein sequence: CASSVESGSTDTQYF.

The CDR3 region is CASSLVAVSPLHF. The CDR3 nucleotides are TGCGCCAGCAGCTTGGTAGCAGTTTCACCCCTCCACTTT. The chain combines TRBV5-1 with TRBJ1-6; D gene unclear. Germline V gene data show CDR1 as SGHRS and CDR2 as YFSETQ. The CDR3 runs 13 residues. The V end lost 0 bases, the J end lost 9 bases, and 7 bases lay between the germline ends.

The chain is built from TRBV28 and TRBJ2-1; tentatively, D is TRBD2 (5 bases). Trimming pared 8 bases from V and 8 bases from J, leaving 13 bases between. CDR3 length equals 12 residues. From germline, CDR1 is MDHEN and CDR2 SYDVKM. The chain's CDR3 is CASHRRSYEQFF. Here the CDR3 DNA reads TGTGCCAGCCACCGGAGGTCATATGAGCAGTTCTTC.